What follows describes a single TCR beta chain. V gave up 2 bases and J gave up 5 bases; unmatched junction bases: 3. The CDR3 sequence is 14 residues long. Germline V gives CDR1 GTSNPN, CDR2 SVGIG (reference sequence). This record comes from a study of blood T cell repertoires in COVID-19. Study background: The United States, Italy and Spain were the sources of the acute and convalescent COVID-19 samples. T cells, B-cell-depleted T cells, or PBMCs provided the cDNA or gDNA that served as material.

As originally analysed: How many nucleated cells were present was estimated from reference gene primer amplification. Produced via immunoSEQ multiplex PCR; TCRdb's table is partial and in-frame only. V, J and clone size are those of that table, while D and trimming were read from the DNA. The sample has about 49,000 clones; 80% to 90% are singletons. Patients at the Seattle site were enrolled during active infection and followed longitudinally. This TCR was sampled from an elderly woman with COVID-19, enrolled during active disease. The sequencing sample was made of peripheral blood. The chain has TRBV30 and TRBJ1-5; 10 positions agree with TRBD1. CDR3 nucleotide sequence: TGTGCCTGGAGTAAAGGGACAGGGGATCAGCCCCAGCATTTT. It encodes CAWSKGTGDQPQHF.